The 7 T cell receptor beta chains in this list originate from one sample, sequenced in a study of response to subunit inactivated influenza vaccine. TCRdb processed the RT-PCR reads anew with MiXCR; each CDR3 protein has one entry. The sample includes 500,000 or so distinct CDR3 sequences, about 10% seen only once; the top ten take around 12%. The sequencing here drew on PBMCs from blood, taken 40 to 50 days after vaccination. All receptors derive from a man aged 50-59 years who received an inactivated influenza vaccine.

This clonotype was seen more than once but under ten times. Germline and junction disagree at one end, which may indicate a read error. This chain links TRBV11-2 with TRBJ2-6; perhaps TRBD2 as D (7 bases). CDR1 and CDR2 (germline): SGHAT, FQNNGV. The CDR3 is 17 amino acids. In DNA form, the CDR3 reads TGTGCCAGCAGCCTAGAGGGGGGGAGCTCTGGGGCCAACGTCCTGACTTTC. Amino acid sequence: CASSLEGGSSGANVLTF.

This chain uses TRBV7-9 with TRBJ2-1; 7 bases are shared with TRBD2. CDR1 is SEHNR and CDR2 is FQNEAQ in the germline V gene (reference sequence). The CDR3 has 15 amino acids. The junction had 11 bases not matched to a gene; V was cut back by 7 bases and J by 5 bases. CDR3 DNA sequence: TGTGCCAGCATCTGGGGGGGAGGTCGCGACAATGAGCAGTTCTTC. Amino acids: CASIWGGGRDNEQFF.

This clonotype was recorded at least ten times. The CDR3 reads CSVGGNNQPQHF. For the CDR3, the DNA is TGCAGCGTGGGGGGCAACAATCAGCCCCAGCATTTT. This chain links TRBV29-1 with TRBJ1-5, with a possible D match to TRBD1 (6 bases). The CDR3 consists of 12 residues. With 6 bases removed from V and 3 bases from J, the gap between germline ends came to 9 bases. The germline CDR1 and CDR2 sequences are SQVTM and ANQGSEA.

In its sample, this clonotype was seen many times. V usage is TRBV5-1 and J usage is TRBJ2-4; D not certain. V shed 0 bases and J shed 3 bases, with 13 bases lying between them. CDR3 length: 16 amino acids. From germline, CDR1 is SGHRS and CDR2 YFSETQ. CDR3 sequence reads: CASSLGDQSVKNIQYF. CDR3 nucleotides: TGCGCCAGCAGCTTGGGGGATCAGAGCGTCAAAAACATTCAGTACTTC.

This clonotype was recorded at least ten times. The genes are TRBV5-6 and TRBJ2-1; D not certain. The CDR3 consists of 13 residues. V was clipped by 4 bases and J by 7 bases, with 12 bases between them. Germline lookup yields CDR1 SGHDT and CDR2 YYEEEE. CDR3 in amino acids: CASSPYIGNEQFF. The CDR3 DNA reads TGTGCCAGCAGCCCGTACATAGGAAATGAGCAGTTCTTC.

This clonotype showed up just a few times. CDR3 DNA: TGCAGCGTTGAAGGTAAAGGGGGCGTCGATACGCAGTATTTT. Translated: CSVEGKGGVDTQYF. V gene TRBV29-1 combines with J gene TRBJ2-3; 7 positions match TRBD1. The germline V gene encodes CDR1 SQVTM and CDR2 ANQGSEA. CDR3 length: 14 residues. The ends lost 1 base at V and 6 bases at J; junction bases unmatched: 7.

The DNA for the CDR3 is TGTGCCAGCAGCGCAGGGGTAGCGAACACCGGGGAGCTGTTTTTT. Residues: CASSAGVANTGELFF. This chain links TRBV9 with TRBJ2-2, with D perhaps matching TRBD1 (6 bases). Trimming removed 3 bases from V and 0 bases from J, with 9 bases in between. Germline CDR1 and CDR2: SGDLS and YYNGEE. CDR3 length: 15 amino acids.